This T cell receptor beta chain was observed in a study of T cells after yellow fever vaccination. One entry per CDR3 protein, called by TCRdb with MiXCR from the 5' RACE reads. The data contain about 400,000 distinct CDR3 sequences, 6.2% of them seen just once; the ten biggest clones take up 15%. This clonotype was observed a few times. Trimming took 4 bases from V and 3 from J, leaving 13 bases between them. The CDR3 extends over 14 amino acids. From germline, CDR1 is DFQATT and CDR2 SNEGSKA (reference sequence). Here the sequenced sample was PBMCs, taken 5 days after the yellow fever booster vaccination. The source is a man aged 25-45 years who received the YFV17D yellow fever vaccine. The V call is TRBV20-1, the J call TRBJ2-1; D might be TRBD2 (6 bases). CDR3 sequence reads: CSATRAGFYNEQFF. In DNA form, the CDR3 reads TGCAGTGCTACCCGGGCGGGGTTCTACAATGAGCAGTTCTTC.